The 10 T cell receptor beta chains listed next were all sequenced from one sample in a study of blood T cell repertoires in COVID-19. Method: immunoSEQ multiplex PCR; TCRdb's copy keeps in-frame clones and lacks some. The sample shows 90,000 to 110,000 clones, more than 65% of them seen only once. The sample taken for sequencing was peripheral blood. These receptors were obtained from an elderly woman with active or convalescent COVID-19.

V is TRBV19 and J is TRBJ1-3; tentatively, D is TRBD1 (6 bases). The CDR3 runs 15 residues. Trimming took off 5 bases at V and 2 bases at J, with 13 bases between the two ends. Germline V gene lookup returns CDR1 LNHDA and CDR2 SQIVND (reference sequence). CDR3 coding DNA: TGTGCCAGTAGTGCCATTGCAGGGGCTGGAAACACCATATATTTT. It is translated as CASSAIAGAGNTIYF.

CDR3 DNA: TGCGCCAGCAGCCAAGTATCGAGTCGGGCCCCAATGGGGGGTAGGGATGGCTACACCTTC. It specifies CASSQVSSRAPMGGRDGYTF. The chain combines TRBV4-1 with TRBJ1-2; D might be TRBD1 (5 bases). V lost 1 base, J lost 6 bases, and 30 bases lay in between. This CDR3 contains 20 residues. Germline-derived CDR1 and CDR2 are MGHRA and YSYEKL.

Here the CDR3 DNA reads TGTGCCAGTAATAATAGGGACTCAACAGATACGCAGTATTTT. It codes for CASNNRDSTDTQYF. The rearrangement uses TRBV19 and TRBJ2-3; TRBD2 is a possible D gene (6 bases). This CDR3 region has 14 residues. The V end lost 7 bases, the J end lost 3 bases, and 14 bases lay between the germline ends. Germline V gene data show CDR1 as LNHDA and CDR2 as SQIVND (reference sequence).

The gene calls are TRBV28 and TRBJ1-6, with unresolved D. CDR1 is MDHEN and CDR2 is SYDVKM in the germline V gene. There are 14 residues in the CDR3. Trimming took off 7 bases at V and 4 bases at J, with 11 bases between the two ends. The CDR3 is CASTRRLYNSPLHF. The CDR3 DNA reads as TGTGCCAGCACAAGGCGGCTGTATAATTCACCCCTCCACTTT.

The chain couples TRBV7-9 to TRBJ2-6, with 9 bases that match TRBD1. The junction had 8 bases not matched to a gene; V was cut back by 3 bases and J by 2 bases. CDR1 SEHNR and CDR2 FQNEAQ come from the germline V gene (reference sequence). The CDR3 extends over 18 amino acids. CDR3 region: CASSFGTGWFAGANVLTF. For the CDR3, the DNA is TGTGCCAGCAGCTTCGGGACAGGGTGGTTCGCTGGGGCCAACGTCCTGACTTTC.

The chain uses TRBV21-1 and TRBJ2-7; TRBD2, the table's D call, lacks a check against the DNA. TRBV21-1 is a pseudogene. This CDR3 has 15 amino acids. The CDR3 region has the DNA TGTGCCAGCAGCAAAGGGCGGGAGATCCGATGCGAGCAGTACTTC. Its translation is CASSKGREIRCEQYF.

The V gene is TRBV9, the J gene TRBJ2-1; 9 bases are shared with TRBD2. V trimming: 2 bases; J trimming: 0 bases; junction bases outside the gene matches: 12. CDR1 is SGDLS and CDR2 is YYNGEE in the germline V gene. There are 19 residues in the CDR3. This CDR3 is CASSVSGTSWISSYNEQFF. Here the CDR3 DNA reads TGTGCCAGCAGCGTCTCCGGGACTAGCTGGATAAGCTCCTACAATGAGCAGTTCTTC.

The genes are TRBV3-1 (or the pseudogene TRBV3-2) and TRBJ2-7; 8 bases are shared with TRBD2. Germline CDR1 is LGHDT and CDR2 is YNNKEL (reference sequence). Trimming took 0 bases from V and 9 from J; bases not matched to a gene: 13. The CDR3 runs 16 residues. The CDR3, as DNA: TGTGCCAGCAGCCAAGAACCCAGCGGGAGAGGGATGGGGCAGTACTTC. Protein product: CASSQEPSGRGMGQYF.

This sequence joins TRBV5-6 and TRBJ2-7, with 7 nucleotides matching TRBD1. J gave up 5 bases and V 4 bases, and 21 bases lay outside the gene matches. In germline, CDR1 is SGHDT, CDR2 YYEEEE. The CDR3 spans 18 residues. CDR3: CASSKTGEFFRVSDEQYF. CDR3 DNA: TGTGCCAGCAGCAAAACAGGGGAGTTTTTTCGAGTCAGCGACGAGCAGTACTTC. Drawing the rest from reference TRBV5-6 and TRBJ2-7, the complete variable domain is DAGVTQSPTHLIKTRGQQVTLRCSPKSGHDTVSWYQQALGQGPQFIFQYYEEEERQRGNFPDRFSGHQFPNYSSELNVNALLLGDSALYLCASSKTGEFFRVSDEQYFGPGTRLTVT.

The chain has TRBV5-4 and TRBJ2-7, with 8 bases that match TRBD2. The CDR3 loop spans 15 amino acids. Germline lookup yields CDR1 SGHNT and CDR2 YYREEE (reference sequence). Losses at the gene ends were 0 bases for V and 1 base for J; bases not matched to a gene: 3. CDR3 residues: CASSLAGGRSYEQYF. The CDR3, as DNA: TGTGCCAGCAGCTTGGCGGGAGGGAGGTCCTACGAGCAGTACTTC.